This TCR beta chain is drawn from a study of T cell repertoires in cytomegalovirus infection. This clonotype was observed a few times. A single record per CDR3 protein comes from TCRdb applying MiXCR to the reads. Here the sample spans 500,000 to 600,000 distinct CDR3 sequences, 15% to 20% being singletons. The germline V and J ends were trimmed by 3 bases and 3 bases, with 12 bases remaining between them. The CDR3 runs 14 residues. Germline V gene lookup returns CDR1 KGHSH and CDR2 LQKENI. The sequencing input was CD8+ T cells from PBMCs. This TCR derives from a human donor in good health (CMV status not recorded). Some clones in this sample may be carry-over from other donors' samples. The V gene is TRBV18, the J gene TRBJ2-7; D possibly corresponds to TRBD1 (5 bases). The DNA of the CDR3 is TGTGCCAGCTCACCGTCAGGGTCGGACTACGAGCAGTACTTC. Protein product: CASSPSGSDYEQYF.